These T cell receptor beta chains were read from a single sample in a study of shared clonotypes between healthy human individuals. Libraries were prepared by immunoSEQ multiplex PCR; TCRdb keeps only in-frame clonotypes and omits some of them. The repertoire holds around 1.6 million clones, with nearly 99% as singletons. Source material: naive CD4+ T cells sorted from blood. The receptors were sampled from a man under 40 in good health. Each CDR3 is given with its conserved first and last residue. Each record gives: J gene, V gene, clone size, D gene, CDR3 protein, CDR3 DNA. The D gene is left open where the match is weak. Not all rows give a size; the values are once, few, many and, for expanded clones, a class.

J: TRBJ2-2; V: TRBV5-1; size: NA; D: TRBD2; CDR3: CASSLAGRATGELFF; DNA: TGCGCCAGCAGCTTGGCAGGGAGGGCCACCGGGGAGCTGTTTTTT
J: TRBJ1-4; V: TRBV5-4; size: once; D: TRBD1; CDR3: CASSSSGTVNEELFF; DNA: TGTGCCAGCAGCTCTTCCGGGACAGTTAATGAAGAACTGTTTTTT
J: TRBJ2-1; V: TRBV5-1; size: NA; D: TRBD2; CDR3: CASSLSGRGGVAGGRGEQFF; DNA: TGCGCCAGCAGCTTGAGTGGCCGTGGGGGAGTAGCGGGAGGTCGAGGTGAGCAGTTCTTC
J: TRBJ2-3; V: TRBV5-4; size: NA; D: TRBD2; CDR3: CASSTGGLAGAEDTQYF; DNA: TGTGCCAGCAGCACAGGGGGACTAGCGGGAGCGGAAGATACGCAGTATTTT
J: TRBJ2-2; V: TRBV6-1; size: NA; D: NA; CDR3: CASSAGSTGELFF; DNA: TGTGCCAGCAGCGCAGGGTCGACCGGGGAGCTGTTTTTT
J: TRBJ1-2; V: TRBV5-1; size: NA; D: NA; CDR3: CASSEDSPLAGYTF; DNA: TGCGCCAGCAGCGAGGACAGCCCCCTAGCTGGCTACACCTTC
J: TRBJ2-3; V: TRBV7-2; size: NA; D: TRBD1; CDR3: CASSTRTGTTDTQYF; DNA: TGTGCCAGCAGCACTCGGACAGGGACAACAGATACGCAGTATTTT
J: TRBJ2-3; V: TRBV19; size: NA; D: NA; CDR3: CASSILAAPTDTQYF; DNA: TGTGCCAGTAGTATCCTTGCAGCTCCCACAGATACGCAGTATTTT
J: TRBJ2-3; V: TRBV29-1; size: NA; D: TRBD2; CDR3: CSVFLAGFTDTQYF; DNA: TGCAGCGTTTTTCTAGCGGGATTCACAGATACGCAGTATTTT
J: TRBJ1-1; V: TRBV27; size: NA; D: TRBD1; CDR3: CASSLMNRGSAEAFF; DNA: TGTGCCAGCAGTCTAATGAACAGGGGTAGTGCTGAAGCTTTCTTT
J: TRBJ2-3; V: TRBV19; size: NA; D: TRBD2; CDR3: CASSNREGREDTQYF; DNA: TGTGCCAGTAGTAATAGGGAGGGCCGGGAAGATACGCAGTATTTT
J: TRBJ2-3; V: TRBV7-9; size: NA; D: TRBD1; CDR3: CAEEQGRLADTQYF; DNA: TGTGCCGAAGAACAGGGGAGATTGGCAGATACGCAGTATTTT
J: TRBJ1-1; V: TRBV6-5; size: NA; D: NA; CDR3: CASSDGQFNTEAFF; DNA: TGTGCCAGCAGTGATGGACAGTTTAACACTGAAGCTTTCTTT
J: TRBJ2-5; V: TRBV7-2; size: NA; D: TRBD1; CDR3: CASRPTGGQTQYF; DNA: TGTGCCAGCAGGCCGACAGGGGGCCAGACCCAGTACTTC
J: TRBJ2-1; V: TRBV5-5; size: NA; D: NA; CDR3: CASSSLRSGNEQFF; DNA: TGTGCCAGCAGCTCCCTTCGATCGGGCAATGAGCAGTTCTTC
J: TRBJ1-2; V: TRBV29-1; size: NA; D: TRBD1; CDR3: CSVPTGSNYGYTF; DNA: TGCAGCGTCCCGACAGGGTCGAACTATGGCTACACCTTC
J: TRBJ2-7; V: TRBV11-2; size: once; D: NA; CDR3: CASSLVRHSAYEQYF; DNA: TGTGCCAGCAGCTTAGTTAGGCACAGCGCCTACGAGCAGTACTTC
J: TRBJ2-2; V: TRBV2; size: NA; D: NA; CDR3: CASTGRLTGELFF; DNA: TGTGCCAGCACGGGTCGACTTACCGGGGAGCTGTTTTTT
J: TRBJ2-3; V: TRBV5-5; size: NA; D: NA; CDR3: CASSPWTQPTDTQYF; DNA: TGTGCCAGCAGCCCTTGGACGCAACCCACAGATACGCAGTATTTT
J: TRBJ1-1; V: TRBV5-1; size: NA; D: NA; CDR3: CASSLERTVNTEAFF; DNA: TGCGCCAGCAGCTTGGAGCGGACGGTGAACACTGAAGCTTTCTTT
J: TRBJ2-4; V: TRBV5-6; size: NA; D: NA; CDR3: CASSPGLRGENIQYF; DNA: TGTGCCAGCAGCCCGGGACTTCGGGGAGAGAACATTCAGTACTTC
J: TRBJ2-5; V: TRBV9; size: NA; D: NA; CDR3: CASSVGGSIETQYF; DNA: TGTGCCAGCAGCGTAGGTGGGAGTATAGAGACCCAGTACTTC
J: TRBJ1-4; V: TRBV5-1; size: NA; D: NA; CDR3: CASSLVWDGKLFF; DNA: TGCGCCAGCAGCTTGGTCTGGGATGGTAAACTGTTTTTT
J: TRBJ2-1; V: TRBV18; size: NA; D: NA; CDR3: CASSPSGNNEQFF; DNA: TGTGCCAGCTCACCCTCGGGGAACAATGAGCAGTTCTTC
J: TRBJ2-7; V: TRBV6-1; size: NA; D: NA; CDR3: CASSEAAGYLFEQYF; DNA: TGTGCCAGCAGTGAAGCGGCAGGGTATCTCTTCGAGCAGTACTTC
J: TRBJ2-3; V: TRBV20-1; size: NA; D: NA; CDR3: CSGSTDTQYF; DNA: TGCAGTGGGAGTACAGATACGCAGTATTTT
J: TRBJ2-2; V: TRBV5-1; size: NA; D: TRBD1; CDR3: CASSLRQGEGTGELFF; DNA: TGCGCCAGCAGCTTGCGACAGGGAGAAGGAACCGGGGAGCTGTTTTTT